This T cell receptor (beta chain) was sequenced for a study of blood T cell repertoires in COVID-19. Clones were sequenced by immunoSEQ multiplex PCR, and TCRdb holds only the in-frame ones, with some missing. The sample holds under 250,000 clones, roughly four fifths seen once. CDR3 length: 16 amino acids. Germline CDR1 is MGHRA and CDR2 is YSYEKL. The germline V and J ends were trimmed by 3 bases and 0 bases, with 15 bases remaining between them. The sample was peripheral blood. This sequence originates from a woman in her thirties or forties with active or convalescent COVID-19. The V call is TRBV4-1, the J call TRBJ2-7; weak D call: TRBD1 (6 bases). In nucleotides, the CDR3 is TGCGCCAGCAGCCAGGCGGACAGAATAAGCTCCTACGAGCAGTACTTC. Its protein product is CASSQADRISSYEQYF.